These 8 T cell receptor beta chains originate from one sample sequenced in a study of cytomegalovirus exposure and HLA in healthy donors. 13 Jbeta primers and 60 Vbeta primers were used for the PCR. Using immunoSEQ multiplex PCR, the repertoire was profiled, and TCRdb retains in-frame clones only, with some absent. The sample holds around 85,000 clones; roughly 75% are singletons and the top ten take 0.85% to 1.3%. Sequencing input: PBMCs. Every receptor here comes from a male donor in good health and CMV-seronegative.

A few counts support this clone. J is TRBJ1-6 and V is TRBV5-1; no clear D. The CDR3 is 16 amino acids. Trimming cost V 5 bases and J 6 bases, with 18 bases left between them. Germline V lookup: CDR1 SGHRS, CDR2 YFSETQ. Here the CDR3 reads CASSPYELSSNSPLHF. DNA of the CDR3: TGCGCCAGCAGTCCTTACGAGTTAAGTTCTAATTCACCCCTCCACTTT.

The chain recombines TRBV5-4 with TRBJ2-2; TRBD2 aligns across 10 bases. Trimming took 0 bases from V and 2 from J; bases not matched to a gene: 4. Germline V CDR1 and CDR2: SGHNT, YYREEE (reference sequence). The CDR3 is made up of 17 amino acids. In nucleotides, the CDR3 is TGTGCCAGCAGCTTGGATCTAGCGGGGGCCAACACCGGGGAGCTGTTTTTT. Protein sequence: CASSLDLAGANTGELFF.

The chain links TRBV28 to TRBJ1-4; 7 positions match TRBD1. Germline V gene data show CDR1 as MDHEN and CDR2 as SYDVKM. V trimming: 3 bases; J trimming: 4 bases; junction bases outside the gene matches: 2. The CDR3 loop spans 14 amino acids. The DNA of the CDR3 is TGTGCCAGCAGTTTGGGGACAGATAATGAAAAACTGTTTTTT. As protein: CASSLGTDNEKLFF.

The chain recombines TRBV5-1 with TRBJ1-4; D not resolved. V was clipped by 4 bases and J by 8 bases, with 15 bases between them. This CDR3 has 14 residues. Germline lookup yields CDR1 SGHRS and CDR2 YFSETQ. The CDR3: CASSENGEGEKLFF. The CDR3 coding sequence is TGCGCCAGCAGCGAGAACGGGGAAGGGGAAAAACTGTTTTTT.

V and J are TRBV5-1 and TRBJ1-5; 8 bases line up with TRBD1. Germline V gene lookup returns CDR1 SGHRS and CDR2 YFSETQ. This CDR3 region has 15 residues. Trimming at V came to 5 bases and at J to 7 bases, leaving 11 bases not matched to a gene. The CDR3 protein is CASRLTAGGEQPQHF. CDR3 coding DNA: TGCGCCAGCAGATTAACCGCAGGGGGCGAGCAGCCCCAGCATTTT.

A few counts support this clone. The chain employs TRBV12-5 and TRBJ2-7; 7 nucleotides line up with TRBD2. V lost 0 bases, J lost 6 bases, and 14 bases stayed unmatched. In germline, CDR1 is LGHNT, CDR2 FRNRAP. The CDR3 consists of 17 residues. This chain's CDR3 is CASGLVRSDGWGGEQYF. DNA for the CDR3: TGTGCTAGTGGTTTGGTTCGGTCCGACGGGTGGGGGGGCGAGCAGTACTTC. Full variable domain (remainder filled in from reference TRBV12-5 and TRBJ2-7): DARVTQTPRHKVTEMGQEVTMRCQPILGHNTVFWYRQTMMQGLELLAYFRNRAPLDDSGMPKDRFSAEMPDATLATLKIQPSEPRDSAVYFCASGLVRSDGWGGEQYFGPGTRLTVT.

The chain recombines TRBV6-1 with TRBJ2-4, with 7 nucleotides matching TRBD1. CDR1 is MNHNS and CDR2 is SASEGT in the germline V gene. J was trimmed by 0 bases and V by 0 bases; bases with no gene match: 5. The CDR3 covers 17 residues. CDR3: CASSEASGQIAKNIQYF. Here the CDR3 DNA reads TGTGCCAGCAGTGAAGCATCGGGACAGATAGCCAAAAACATTCAGTACTTC.

A word on this clone: Likely a read error: the CDR3 ends without its conserved phenylalanine or tryptophan. The limits of the CDR3 on the DNA are not certain, so only TCRdb's listed CDR3 is given. V gene TRBV7-9 combines with J gene TRBJ2-7; the table names TRBD2, a call not compared with the DNA. The germline gives CDR1 SEHNR, CDR2 FQNEAQ (reference sequence). The CDR3 length equals 12 residues, ends included. The CDR3 loop reads CSSSRLEEADHL.